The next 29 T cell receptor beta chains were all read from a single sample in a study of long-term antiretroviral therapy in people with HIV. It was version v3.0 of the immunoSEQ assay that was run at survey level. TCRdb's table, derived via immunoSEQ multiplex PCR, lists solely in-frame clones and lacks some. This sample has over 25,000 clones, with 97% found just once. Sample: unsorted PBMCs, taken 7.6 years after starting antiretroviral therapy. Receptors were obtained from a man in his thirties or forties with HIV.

The DNA of the CDR3 is TGTGCCAGCAGCGTCTCCGGGACCGATAACAATGAGCAGTTCTTC. Translation gives CASSVSGTDNNEQFF. V and J are TRBV9 and TRBJ2-1; D tentatively fits TRBD1 or TRBD2 (5 bases each). Germline values: CDR1 SGDLS, CDR2 YYNGEE. The CDR3 length is 15 residues. With 2 bases removed from V and 5 bases from J, the gap between germline ends came to 14 bases.

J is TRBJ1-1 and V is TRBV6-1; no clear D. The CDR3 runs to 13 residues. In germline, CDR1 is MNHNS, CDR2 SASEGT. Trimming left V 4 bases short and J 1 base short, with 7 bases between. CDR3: CASSVKENTEAFF. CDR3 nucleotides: TGTGCCAGCAGTGTGAAGGAGAACACTGAAGCTTTCTTT.

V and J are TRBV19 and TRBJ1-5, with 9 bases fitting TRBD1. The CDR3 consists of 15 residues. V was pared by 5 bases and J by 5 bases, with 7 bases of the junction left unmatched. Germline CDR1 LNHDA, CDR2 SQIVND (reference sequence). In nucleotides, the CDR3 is TGTGCCAGTAGTCGGGACAGGGAGGTGGATCAGCCCCAGCATTTT. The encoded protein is CASSRDREVDQPQHF.

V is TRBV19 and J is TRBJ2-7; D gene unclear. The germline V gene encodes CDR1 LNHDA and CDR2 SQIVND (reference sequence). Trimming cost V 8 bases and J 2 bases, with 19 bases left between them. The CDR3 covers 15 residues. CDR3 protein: CASSPFLGLPYEQYF. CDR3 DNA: TGTGCCAGTTCACCCTTCCTAGGGCTACCCTACGAGCAGTACTTC. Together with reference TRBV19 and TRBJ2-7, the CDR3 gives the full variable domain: DGGITQSPKYLFRKEGQNVTLSCEQNLNHDAMYWYRQDPGQGLRLIYYSQIVNDFQKGDIAEGYSVSREKKESFPLTVTSAQKNPTAFYLCASSPFLGLPYEQYFGPGTRLTVT.

The CDR3 loop is CASLFSGDLVNEQFF. The CDR3 DNA is TGTGCCAGCCTCTTCAGCGGGGACCTGGTTAATGAGCAGTTCTTC. This chain connects TRBV11-1 to TRBJ2-1; 7 bases align to TRBD2. The J segment lost 7 bases and the V segment lost 8 bases, leaving 14 bases of the junction unmatched. Germline assignment: CDR1 SGHAT and CDR2 FQDESV (reference sequence). CDR3 size: 15 residues.

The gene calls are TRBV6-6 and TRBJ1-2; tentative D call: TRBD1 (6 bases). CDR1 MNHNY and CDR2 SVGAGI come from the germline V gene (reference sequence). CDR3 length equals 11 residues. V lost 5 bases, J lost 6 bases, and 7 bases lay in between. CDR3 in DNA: TGTGCCAGCAGTCCAGGGGATGGCTACACCTTC. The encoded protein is CASSPGDGYTF.

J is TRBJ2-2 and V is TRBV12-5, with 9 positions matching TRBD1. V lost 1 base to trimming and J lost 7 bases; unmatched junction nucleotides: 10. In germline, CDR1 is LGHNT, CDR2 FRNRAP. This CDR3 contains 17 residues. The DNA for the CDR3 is TGTGCTAGTGGTTTGGCTTCTACAGGGGGCCTAGGCGGGGAGCTGTTTTTT. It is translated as CASGLASTGGLGGELFF.

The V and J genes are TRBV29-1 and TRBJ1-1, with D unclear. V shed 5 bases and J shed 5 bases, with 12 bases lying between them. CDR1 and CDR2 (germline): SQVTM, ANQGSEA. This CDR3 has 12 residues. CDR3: CSVKESDTEAFF. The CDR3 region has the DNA TGCAGCGTTAAGGAATCGGATACTGAAGCTTTCTTT.

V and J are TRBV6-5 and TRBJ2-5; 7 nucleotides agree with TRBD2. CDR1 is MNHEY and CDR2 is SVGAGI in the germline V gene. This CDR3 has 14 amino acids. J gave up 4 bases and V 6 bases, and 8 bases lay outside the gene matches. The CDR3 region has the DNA TGTGCCAGCAGCTCCCTGGGGAGGGTAGAGACCCAGTACTTC. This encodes CASSSLGRVETQYF.

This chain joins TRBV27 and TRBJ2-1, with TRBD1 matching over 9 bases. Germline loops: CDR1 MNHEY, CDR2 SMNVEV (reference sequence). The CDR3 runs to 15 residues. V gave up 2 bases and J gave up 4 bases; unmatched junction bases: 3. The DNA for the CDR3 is TGTGCCAGCAGTTTAGGGACAGGGCCTTACAATGAGCAGTTCTTC. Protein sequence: CASSLGTGPYNEQFF.

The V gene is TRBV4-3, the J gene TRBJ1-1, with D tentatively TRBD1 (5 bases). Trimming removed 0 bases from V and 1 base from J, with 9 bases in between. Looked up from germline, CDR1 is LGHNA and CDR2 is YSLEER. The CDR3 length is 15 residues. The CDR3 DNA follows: TGCGCCAGCAGCCAAGAGGGGGGGAGGAACACTGAAGCTTTCTTT. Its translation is CASSQEGGRNTEAFF.

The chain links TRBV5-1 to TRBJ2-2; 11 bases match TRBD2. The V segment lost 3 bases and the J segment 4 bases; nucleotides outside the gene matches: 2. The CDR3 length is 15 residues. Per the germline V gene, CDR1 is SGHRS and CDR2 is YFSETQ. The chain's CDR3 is CASSSLAGATGELFF. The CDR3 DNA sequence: TGCGCCAGCAGCTCACTAGCGGGGGCCACCGGGGAGCTGTTTTTT.

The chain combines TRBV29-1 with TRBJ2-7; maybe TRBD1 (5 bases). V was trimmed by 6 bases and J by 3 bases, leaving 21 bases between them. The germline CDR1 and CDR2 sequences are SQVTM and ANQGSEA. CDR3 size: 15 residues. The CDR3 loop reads CSVSGPQAGIYEQYF. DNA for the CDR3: TGCAGCGTATCTGGTCCCCAGGCAGGGATCTACGAGCAGTACTTC.

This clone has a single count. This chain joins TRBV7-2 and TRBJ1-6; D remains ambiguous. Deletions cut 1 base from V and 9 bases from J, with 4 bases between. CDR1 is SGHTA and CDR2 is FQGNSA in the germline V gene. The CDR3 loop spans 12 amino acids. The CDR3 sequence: CASSLDLSPLHF. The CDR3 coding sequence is TGTGCCAGCAGCTTAGATCTTTCACCCCTCCACTTT.

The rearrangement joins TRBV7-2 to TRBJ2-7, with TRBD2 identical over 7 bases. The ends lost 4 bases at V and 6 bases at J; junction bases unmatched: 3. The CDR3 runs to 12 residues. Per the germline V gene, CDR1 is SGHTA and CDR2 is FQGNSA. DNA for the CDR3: TGTGCCAGCAGCTACTCTAGCGGCGAGCAGTACTTC. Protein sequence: CASSYSSGEQYF.

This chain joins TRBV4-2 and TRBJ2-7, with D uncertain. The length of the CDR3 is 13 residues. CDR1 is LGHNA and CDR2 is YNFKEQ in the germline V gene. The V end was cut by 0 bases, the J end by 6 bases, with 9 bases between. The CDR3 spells CASSQDRFSEQYF. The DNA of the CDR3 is TGTGCCAGCAGCCAAGATCGCTTCTCCGAGCAGTACTTC.

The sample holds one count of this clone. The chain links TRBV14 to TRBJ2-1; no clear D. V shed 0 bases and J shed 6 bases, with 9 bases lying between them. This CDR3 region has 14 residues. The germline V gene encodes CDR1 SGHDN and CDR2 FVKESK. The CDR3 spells CASSQDGGINEQFF. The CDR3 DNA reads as TGTGCCAGCAGCCAAGATGGTGGGATCAATGAGCAGTTCTTC.

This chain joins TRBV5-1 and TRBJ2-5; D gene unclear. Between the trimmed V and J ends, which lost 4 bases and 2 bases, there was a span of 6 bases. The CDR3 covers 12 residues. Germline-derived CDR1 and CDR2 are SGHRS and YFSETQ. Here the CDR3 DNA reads TGCGCCAGCAGCCTCCCTCAAGAGACCCAGTACTTC. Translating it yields CASSLPQETQYF.

CDR3 in DNA: TGTGCCAGCTCACCACAGGACAGCAATCAGCCCCAGCATTTT. Protein sequence: CASSPQDSNQPQHF. The rearrangement links TRBV18 to TRBJ1-5; D is undetermined. Germline V CDR1 and CDR2: KGHSH, LQKENI. The CDR3 runs 14 residues. V was trimmed by 1 base and J by 1 base, leaving 5 bases between them. Filled out from reference TRBV18 and TRBJ1-5, the complete variable domain reads NAGVMQNPRHLVRRRGQEARLRCSPMKGHSHVYWYRQLPEEGLKFMVYLQKENIIDESGMPKERFSAEFPKEGPSILRIQQVVRGDSAAYFCASSPQDSNQPQHFGDGTRLSIL.

The CDR3 coding sequence is TGCGCCAGCAGCCAAGATGCGGGGGCCTGGCAGTACTTC. This codes for CASSQDAGAWQYF. This chain links TRBV4-1 with TRBJ2-7; D is possibly TRBD2 (7 bases). CDR1 MGHRA and CDR2 YSYEKL come from the germline V gene. This CDR3 comprises 13 residues. V lost 0 bases and J 9 bases, leaving 12 bases between the germline ends.

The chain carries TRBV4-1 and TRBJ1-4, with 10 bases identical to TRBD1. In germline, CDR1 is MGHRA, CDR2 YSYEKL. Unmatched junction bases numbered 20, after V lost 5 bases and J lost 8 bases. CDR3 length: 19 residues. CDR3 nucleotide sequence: TGCGCCAGCAGCAAGGACAGGGGGGTGGTATCATCCGATGGAGAAAAACTGTTTTTT. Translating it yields CASSKDRGVVSSDGEKLFF.

Here the CDR3 DNA reads TGTGCCAGCAGTCTCAGCGGGAGCAATTACGAGCAGTACTTC. Its translation: CASSLSGSNYEQYF. The chain combines TRBV6-5 with TRBJ2-7; 8 bases match TRBD2. CDR1 and CDR2 (germline): MNHEY, SVGAGI. Trimming cost V 5 bases and J 4 bases; bases outside gene matches: 7. This CDR3 region has 14 residues.

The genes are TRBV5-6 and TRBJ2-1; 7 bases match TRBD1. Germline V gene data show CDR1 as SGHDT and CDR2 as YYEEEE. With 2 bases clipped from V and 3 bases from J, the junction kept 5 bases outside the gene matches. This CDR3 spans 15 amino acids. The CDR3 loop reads CASSLGTENYNEQFF. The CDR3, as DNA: TGTGCCAGCAGCTTAGGGACAGAGAACTACAATGAGCAGTTCTTC.

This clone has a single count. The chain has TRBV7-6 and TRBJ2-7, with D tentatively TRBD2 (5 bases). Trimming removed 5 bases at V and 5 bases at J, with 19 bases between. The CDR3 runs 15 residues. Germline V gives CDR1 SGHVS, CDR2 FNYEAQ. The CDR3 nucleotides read TGTGCCAGCAGCCCCCAGGCGGGTGCACGCGACGAGCAGTACTTC. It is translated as CASSPQAGARDEQYF.

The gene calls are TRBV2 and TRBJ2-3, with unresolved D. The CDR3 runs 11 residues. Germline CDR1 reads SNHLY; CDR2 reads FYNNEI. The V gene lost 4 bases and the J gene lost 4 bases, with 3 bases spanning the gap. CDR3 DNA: TGTGCCAGCAGTGCGCCAGATACGCAGTATTTT. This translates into CASSAPDTQYF.

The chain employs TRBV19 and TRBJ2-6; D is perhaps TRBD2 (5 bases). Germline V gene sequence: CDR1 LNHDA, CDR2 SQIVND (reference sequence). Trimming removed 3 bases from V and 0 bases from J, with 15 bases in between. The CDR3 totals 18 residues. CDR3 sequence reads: CASSMRVSRISGANVLTF. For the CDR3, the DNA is TGTGCCAGTAGTATGAGGGTTTCGCGCATCTCTGGGGCCAACGTCCTGACTTTC. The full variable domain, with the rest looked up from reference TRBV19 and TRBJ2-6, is DGGITQSPKYLFRKEGQNVTLSCEQNLNHDAMYWYRQDPGQGLRLIYYSQIVNDFQKGDIAEGYSVSREKKESFPLTVTSAQKNPTAFYLCASSMRVSRISGANVLTFGAGSRLTVL.

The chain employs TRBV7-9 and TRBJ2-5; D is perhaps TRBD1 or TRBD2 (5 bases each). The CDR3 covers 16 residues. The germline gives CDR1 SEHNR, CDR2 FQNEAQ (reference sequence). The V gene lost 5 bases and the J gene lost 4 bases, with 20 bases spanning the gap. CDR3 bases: TGTGCCAGCAGCCCGATGGGGCAGGGAGCTCGAGAGACCCAGTACTTC. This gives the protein CASSPMGQGARETQYF. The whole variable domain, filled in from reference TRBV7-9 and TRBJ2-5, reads DTGVSQNPRHKITKRGQNVTFRCDPISEHNRLYWYRQTLGQGPEFLTYFQNEAQLEKSRLLSDRFSAERPKGSFSTLEIQRTEQGDSAMYLCASSPMGQGARETQYFGPGTRLLVL.

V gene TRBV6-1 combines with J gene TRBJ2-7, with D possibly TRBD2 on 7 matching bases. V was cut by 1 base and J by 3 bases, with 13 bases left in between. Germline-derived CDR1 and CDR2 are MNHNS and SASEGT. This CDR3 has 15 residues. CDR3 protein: CASSEGAGAIYEQYF. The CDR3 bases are TGTGCCAGCAGTGAAGGGGCGGGGGCGATCTACGAGCAGTACTTC.

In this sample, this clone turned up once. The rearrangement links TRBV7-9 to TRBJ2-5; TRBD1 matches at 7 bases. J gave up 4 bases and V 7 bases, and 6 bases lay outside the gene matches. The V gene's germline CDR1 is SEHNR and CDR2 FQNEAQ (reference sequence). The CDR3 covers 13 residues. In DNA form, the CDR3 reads TGTGCCAGCACCAGGGACAGTCGAGAGACCCAGTACTTC. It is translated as CASTRDSRETQYF.